By proportion, the clone carrying this T cell receptor (beta chain) is medium-sized (0.01 to 0.1%). Germline lookup yields CDR1 LNHNV and CDR2 YYDKDF (reference sequence). Trimming removed 9 bases at V and 6 bases at J, with 20 bases between. The CDR3 is made up of 14 amino acids. This entry comes from a study of OX40 agonist ivuxolimab in advanced cancers. Background on the study: The treatment was a fully human IgG2 OX40 agonist, ivuxolimab.

TCRdb keeps only in-frame clones here, not all; method: immunoSEQ multiplex PCR. The sample yields about 12,000 clones, 65% to 80% seen once. Here the sequenced sample was CD4+ or CD8+ T cells sorted from blood, taken in a trial of the OX40 agonist ivuxolimab. The clonotype originates from an adult with an advanced solid tumor such as melanoma, head and neck, liver or kidney cancer. This sequence joins TRBV15 and TRBJ1-1; possibly TRBD1 for D (5 bases). This CDR3 is CATLGGGMFSEAFF. CDR3 DNA sequence: TGTGCCACGCTGGGCGGGGGTATGTTCTCTGAAGCTTTCTTT.